Presented here are 14 T cell receptor beta chains from one specimen sequenced in a study of early T cells in non-severe SARS-CoV-2 infection. TCRdb itself ran the 5' RACE reads through MiXCR, one entry per CDR3 protein. The table records some 33,000 distinct CDR3 sequences, roughly 5.2% of them present only once. The sequenced material came from whole blood. The receptors come from an adult who was a healthcare worker with PCR-confirmed SARS-CoV-2 infection or an uninfected control (not recorded which).

This clonotype has just a few counts. The chain has TRBV12-3 or TRBV12-4 and TRBJ2-7; 10 bases fit TRBD1. This CDR3 has 15 amino acids. J gave up 4 bases and V 3 bases, and 6 bases lay outside the gene matches. CDR3 nucleotides: TGTGCCAGCAGTTTCGGAGACAGGGGGCTTTACGAGCAGTACTTC. Protein sequence: CASSFGDRGLYEQYF.

This chain links TRBV12-3 or TRBV12-4 with TRBJ1-3, with D possibly TRBD1 on 5 matching bases. V lost 3 bases to trimming and J lost 7 bases, with 10 bases between them. CDR3 length: 13 residues. This chain's CDR3 is CASSFGGVNTIYF. CDR3 DNA: TGTGCCAGCAGTTTCGGAGGGGTGAACACCATATATTTT.

On this clonotype itself: A much larger clone differs from this one at a single base, so this may be a read error. This chain connects TRBV7-6 to TRBJ2-7; the D gene is possibly TRBD2 (5 bases). The V gene's germline CDR1 is SGHVS and CDR2 FNYEAQ. The CDR3 loop spans 12 amino acids. V gave up 4 bases and J gave up 7 bases, with 11 bases separating them. The CDR3 is CASSSTNGEQYF. CDR3 DNA: TGTGCCAGCAGCTCGACTAACGGGGAGCAGTACTTC. The whole variable domain, filled in from reference TRBV7-6 and TRBJ2-7, reads GAGVSQSPRYKVTKRGQDVALRCDPISGHVSLYWYRQALGQGPEFLTYFNYEAQQDKSGLPNDRFSAERPEGSISTLTIQRTEQRDSAMYRCASSSTNGEQYFGPGTRLTVT.

This clonotype was seen more than once but under ten times. The gene calls are TRBV5-1 and TRBJ2-1; no definite D call. The CDR3 length is 15 residues. Deletions cut 2 bases from V and 5 bases from J, with 14 bases between. Germline V gives CDR1 SGHRS, CDR2 YFSETQ. In DNA, the CDR3 is TGCGCCAGCAGCTTCCAGGCAGCCGTAAACAATGAGCAGTTCTTC. It codes for CASSFQAAVNNEQFF.

This clonotype was picked up many times. V gene TRBV28 combines with J gene TRBJ2-7; possibly TRBD1 for D (5 bases). The germline gives CDR1 MDHEN, CDR2 SYDVKM. Trimming left V 5 bases short and J 4 bases short, with 9 bases between. The CDR3 extends over 12 amino acids. This chain's CDR3 is CASSPGFYEQYF. In nucleotides, the CDR3 is TGTGCCAGCAGTCCAGGGTTTTACGAGCAGTACTTC.

This clonotype occurred many times. The genes are TRBV30 and TRBJ1-1, with D tentatively TRBD1 (5 bases). The CDR3 contains 15 residues. V gave up 5 bases and J gave up 1 base, with 17 bases separating them. Germline assignment: CDR1 GTSNPN and CDR2 SVGIG (reference sequence). CDR3 protein: CAWGTGDGANTEAFF. In nucleotides, the CDR3 is TGTGCCTGGGGGACCGGGGACGGAGCGAACACTGAAGCTTTCTTT.

The CDR3 coding sequence is TGTGCCAGCACCCCAAAAGGGGGGGCCTACGAGCAGTACTTC. It is translated as CASTPKGGAYEQYF. The V and J genes are TRBV6-2 or TRBV6-3 and TRBJ2-7; a possible D gene is TRBD2 (7 bases). V shed 7 bases and J shed 2 bases, with 15 bases lying between them. The CDR3 is made up of 14 amino acids. Per germline, CDR1 MNHEY and CDR2 SVGEGT.

This clonotype was observed many times. V and J are TRBV24-1 and TRBJ1-2; no firm D call. V lost 3 bases and J 8 bases, leaving 9 bases between the germline ends. The CDR3 extends over 12 amino acids. The germline V gene encodes CDR1 KGHDR and CDR2 SFDVKD. The CDR3 nucleotides read TGTGCCACCAGTGATGGATTTGCAGGCTACACCTTC. Protein: CATSDGFAGYTF.

This clonotype was observed many times. The rearrangement links TRBV7-2 to TRBJ2-1, with TRBD2 identical over 7 bases. Germline loops: CDR1 SGHTA, CDR2 FQGNSA. With V trimmed by 3 bases and J by 10 bases, 15 bases remained unmatched. The CDR3 consists of 16 residues. Written as DNA, the CDR3 is TGTGCCAGCAGCTTGAATACCGGGACTACCTCCGGGGAGCAGTTCTTC. Translating gives CASSLNTGTTSGEQFF. Filled out from reference TRBV7-2 and TRBJ2-1, the complete variable domain reads GAGVSQSPSNKVTEKGKDVELRCDPISGHTALYWYRQSLGQGLEFLIYFQGNSAPDKSGLPSDRFSAERTGGSVSTLTIQRTQQEDSAVYLCASSLNTGTTSGEQFFGPGTRLTVL.

This clonotype was seen at least ten times. The chain combines TRBV5-1 with TRBJ2-7, with TRBD1 matching 9 bases. This CDR3 comprises 15 residues. Germline lookup yields CDR1 SGHRS and CDR2 YFSETQ. The J segment lost 3 bases and the V segment lost 3 bases, leaving 7 bases of the junction unmatched. CDR3 coding DNA: TGCGCCAGCAGCTCGGGACAGGGCCCTTTCTACGAGCAGTACTTC. Translating gives CASSSGQGPFYEQYF. Together with reference TRBV5-1 and TRBJ2-7, the CDR3 gives the full variable domain: KAGVTQTPRYLIKTRGQQVTLSCSPISGHRSVSWYQQTPGQGLQFLFEYFSETQRNKGNFPGRFSGRQFSNSRSEMNVSTLELGDSALYLCASSSGQGPFYEQYFGPGTRLTVT.

This clonotype was observed many times. The V call is TRBV12-3 or TRBV12-4, the J call TRBJ2-1; D gene uncertain. Trimming took 3 bases from V and 0 from J, leaving 12 bases between them. The CDR3 contains 16 residues. The CDR3 sequence: CASSFGQWDSYNEQFF. CDR3 sequence (DNA): TGTGCCAGCAGTTTTGGGCAGTGGGACTCCTACAATGAGCAGTTCTTC.

In its sample, this clonotype was seen many times. DNA for the CDR3: TGTGCCAGCAGTTACGGGACCGGCACAGATACGCAGTATTTT. Translating gives CASSYGTGTDTQYF. The V gene is TRBV6-2 or TRBV6-3, the J gene TRBJ2-3; either TRBD1 or TRBD2 may fit D (5 bases each). The CDR3 contains 14 residues. Trimming removed 2 bases at V and 1 base at J, with 7 bases between. CDR1 is MNHEY, CDR2 SVGEGT, per germline.

This clonotype was recorded a few times. The V and J genes are TRBV7-9 and TRBJ2-3; 10 bases agree with TRBD1. Germline loops: CDR1 SEHNR, CDR2 FQNEAQ (reference sequence). The CDR3 is 18 amino acids. V trimming: 4 bases; J trimming: 5 bases; junction bases outside the gene matches: 15. The CDR3, as DNA: TGTGCCAGCAGCTCCTCAACCCTGGGACAGGGGATTGTAGATACGCAGTATTTT. Translated, it gives CASSSSTLGQGIVDTQYF. Together with reference TRBV7-9 and TRBJ2-3, the CDR3 gives the full variable domain: DTGVSQNPRHKITKRGQNVTFRCDPISEHNRLYWYRQTLGQGPEFLTYFQNEAQLEKSRLLSDRFSAERPKGSFSTLEIQRTEQGDSAMYLCASSSSTLGQGIVDTQYFGPGTRLTVL.

This rearrangement joins TRBV2 to TRBJ2-5, with TRBD1 as a possible D gene (5 bases). Per germline, CDR1 SNHLY and CDR2 FYNNEI. This CDR3 has 15 residues. Trimming pared 1 base from V and 7 bases from J, leaving 16 bases between. The CDR3 DNA is TGTGCCAGCAGTGAAGAGTGGGGCCCTCTCGCGACCCAGTACTTC. Amino acids: CASSEEWGPLATQYF.